Described below is a single T cell receptor beta chain sequence and its context. Antigen unknown. Time point here: cycle 4 day 1 (C4D1), after 6 weeks of nivolumab. Every single patient, without exception, relapsed after autologous stem cell transplantation, and brentuximab vedotin exposure varied. The source of the sample is a study of PD-1 blockade in classical Hodgkin lymphoma. Study conclusions and caveats: Baseline TCR diversity was reportedly lower in newly diagnosed patients than healthy donors.

J gave up 6 bases and V 4 bases, and 13 bases lay outside the gene matches. The CDR3 spans 16 residues. CDR1 is SGHNT, CDR2 YYREEE, per germline (reference sequence). Libraries were prepared by immunoSEQ multiplex PCR; TCRdb keeps only in-frame clonotypes and omits some of them. The profile shows around 15,000 clones, about 80% of them singletons. The starting material was peripheral blood mononuclear cells (PBMCs), obtained before the fourth cycle of nivolumab. The receptor's source is a human donor with classical Hodgkin lymphoma. J is TRBJ2-1 and V is TRBV5-4; 7 nucleotides agree with TRBD2. The CDR3 sequence: CASSQEFSAGFNEQFF. The CDR3, as DNA: TGTGCCAGCAGCCAAGAATTTTCAGCGGGATTCAATGAGCAGTTCTTC.